These 20 T cell receptor beta chains were all obtained from the same sample, sequenced in a study of CD8 T cells in ankylosing spondylitis. TCRdb reprocessed the 5' RACE reads via MiXCR and lists one record per CDR3 protein. The table has about 130,000 distinct CDR3 sequences, 7% seen once. Sequences were obtained from blood, either unsorted or a sorted T cell fraction (not recorded which). The receptor set was obtained from a male donor with ankylosing spondylitis or in good health (not recorded which).

This clonotype was seen at least ten times. The chain combines TRBV27 with TRBJ2-5, with 11 bases fitting TRBD2. The germline CDR1 and CDR2 sequences are MNHEY and SMNVEV (reference sequence). Trimming at V came to 5 bases and at J to 0 bases, leaving 5 bases not matched to a gene. The CDR3 length is 16 residues. CDR3 bases: TGTGCCAGCAGTGGGAGGACTAGCGGGTACCAAGAGACCCAGTACTTC. It encodes CASSGRTSGYQETQYF.

This clonotype was detected many times. V and J are TRBV5-1 and TRBJ2-7, with D tentatively TRBD1 or TRBD2 (6 bases each). Germline V gene sequence: CDR1 SGHRS, CDR2 YFSETQ. CDR3 length equals 13 residues. Trimming shortened V by 5 bases and J by 3 bases, and 12 bases separated the two germline ends. CDR3 sequence reads: CASRQGLIYEQYF. The CDR3 DNA reads TGCGCCAGCAGACAGGGACTCATCTACGAGCAGTACTTC.

In its sample, this clonotype was seen many times. The chain uses TRBV3-1 and TRBJ2-5, with D possibly being TRBD2 (5 bases). The CDR3 loop spans 13 amino acids. Germline CDR1 reads LGHDT; CDR2 reads YNNKEL (reference sequence). V lost 0 bases to trimming and J lost 10 bases, with 12 bases between them. This CDR3 is CASSQETPRGQYF. In nucleotides, the CDR3 is TGTGCCAGCAGCCAAGAAACCCCCCGGGGCCAGTACTTC.

This clonotype was recorded at least ten times. The J gene is TRBJ2-7, the V gene TRBV20-1; TRBD1 matches at 10 bases. CDR1 and CDR2 from the germline V gene are DFQATT and SNEGSKA (reference sequence). Losses at the gene ends were 3 bases for V and 4 bases for J; bases not matched to a gene: 9. The CDR3 runs to 15 residues. The CDR3 DNA sequence: TGCAGTGCTAGGGGAGTAGACAGGGGGCGGTACGAGCAGTACTTC. It specifies CSARGVDRGRYEQYF.

This clonotype was counted at least ten times. The chain links TRBV20-1 to TRBJ2-3; 9 nucleotides align to TRBD2. This CDR3 has 16 amino acids. The trim removed 3 bases at V and 3 bases at J, leaving 10 bases unmatched. The germline gives CDR1 DFQATT, CDR2 SNEGSKA (reference sequence). CDR3 nucleotides: TGCAGTGCTAGGTCATTAGCGGGAGTGGGGACAGATACGCAGTATTTT. This translates into CSARSLAGVGTDTQYF.

This clonotype has a count of ten or more. The chain is built from TRBV9 and TRBJ2-1; 8 bases align to TRBD2. CDR1 and CDR2 (germline): SGDLS, YYNGEE. Losses at the gene ends were 4 bases for V and 10 bases for J; bases not matched to a gene: 7. CDR3 size: 13 residues. The CDR3 DNA sequence: TGTGCCAGCAGCCCGAGGGTAGCGGGGGAGCAGTTCTTC. Its translation is CASSPRVAGEQFF.

The table lists this clonotype with many counts. The V call is TRBV29-1, the J call TRBJ1-3; D gene unclear. This CDR3 has 16 residues. Germline V gene sequence: CDR1 SQVTM, CDR2 ANQGSEA. V was cut by 6 bases and J by 2 bases, with 20 bases left in between. Here the CDR3 reads CSVSTGIPFPGNTIYF. For the CDR3, the DNA is TGCAGCGTGAGCACCGGGATCCCTTTTCCTGGAAACACCATATATTTT.

This clonotype showed up many times. This chain links TRBV11-1 with TRBJ1-3; D not certain. In germline, CDR1 is SGHAT, CDR2 FQDESV (reference sequence). CDR3 length: 19 residues. V gave up 5 bases and J gave up 0 bases, with 23 bases separating them. The CDR3 loop reads CASSLFTPGPKDSGNTIYF. The DNA for the CDR3 is TGTGCCAGCAGCCTATTCACCCCGGGCCCAAAGGACTCTGGAAACACCATATATTTT. Full variable domain (remainder filled in from reference TRBV11-1 and TRBJ1-3): EAEVAQSPRYKITEKSQAVAFWCDPISGHATLYWYRQILGQGPELLVQFQDESVVDDSQLPKDRFSAERLKGVDSTLKIQPAELGDSAMYLCASSLFTPGPKDSGNTIYFGEGSWLTVV.

In the case of this clonotype: Since a much larger clone is just one base distant, this may be a read error. The CDR3 DNA reads as TGTCCCAGCAGTGAGACAGGGGGCTACACTGAAGCTTTCTTT. This encodes CPSSETGGYTEAFF. V and J are TRBV6-1 and TRBJ1-1, with 10 nucleotides matching TRBD1. CDR3 size: 14 residues. Germline CDR1 MNHNS, CDR2 SASEGT.

This clonotype was found many times. The chain employs TRBV6-1 and TRBJ2-7; weak D call: TRBD2 (5 bases). The CDR3 runs to 16 residues. CDR1 is MNHNS, CDR2 SASEGT, per germline. The V end was cut by 2 bases, the J end by 2 bases, with 16 bases between. The CDR3 nucleotides read TGTGCCAGCAGTGAACTCGGGTGGGAGTCTCCCTACGAGCAGTACTTC. Amino acids: CASSELGWESPYEQYF.

This clonotype was seen ten or more times. V usage is TRBV29-1 and J usage is TRBJ2-3, with 8 bases fitting TRBD2. Per germline, CDR1 SQVTM and CDR2 ANQGSEA. The CDR3 totals 14 residues. The V gene end was trimmed by 2 bases and the J gene end by 5 bases; junction bases not matched to a gene: 6. The CDR3 loop is CSVESGLGVDTQYF. The CDR3 nucleotides read TGCAGCGTTGAATCGGGACTAGGGGTAGATACGCAGTATTTT.

The sample holds many counts of this clonotype. The V call is TRBV20-1, the J call TRBJ1-2; D not certain. The CDR3 loop spans 12 amino acids. Trimming cost V 2 bases and J 4 bases, with 8 bases left between them. Germline V gene sequence: CDR1 DFQATT, CDR2 SNEGSKA (reference sequence). Here the CDR3 reads CSARSSVYGYTF. The DNA for the CDR3 is TGCAGTGCTAGAAGTAGCGTCTATGGCTACACCTTC.

This clonotype was counted between two and nine times. The genes are TRBV30 and TRBJ2-1; D remains ambiguous. From germline, CDR1 is GTSNPN and CDR2 SVGIG (reference sequence). The CDR3 extends over 12 amino acids. Deletions cut 1 base from V and 2 bases from J, with 3 bases between. CDR3 nucleotides: TGTGCCTGGAGTGACCCCTACAATGAGCAGTTCTTC. Amino acids: CAWSDPYNEQFF.

This clonotype showed up many times. V gene TRBV28 combines with J gene TRBJ2-7; D is unresolved. The V gene's germline CDR1 is MDHEN and CDR2 SYDVKM. The CDR3 loop spans 14 amino acids. V was clipped by 7 bases and J by 2 bases, with 15 bases between them. The CDR3 loop is CASKGNHPTYEQYF. In DNA form, the CDR3 reads TGTGCCAGCAAGGGCAACCACCCGACCTACGAGCAGTACTTC. Based on the CDR3 plus reference TRBV28 and TRBJ2-7, the full variable domain is DVKVTQSSRYLVKRTGEKVFLECVQDMDHENMFWYRQDPGLGLRLIYFSYDVKMKEKGDIPEGYSVSREKKERFSLILESASTNQTSMYLCASKGNHPTYEQYFGPGTRLTVT.

This clonotype was counted many times. The chain recombines TRBV6-2 or TRBV6-3 with TRBJ2-4; 7 nucleotides match TRBD1. The germline V gene has CDR1 MNHEY and CDR2 SVGEGT. CDR3 length equals 16 residues. Losses at the gene ends were 4 bases for V and 4 bases for J; bases not matched to a gene: 10. CDR3 sequence reads: CASSFLPGTAKNIQYF. DNA of the CDR3: TGTGCCAGCAGTTTTCTTCCCGGGACAGCTAAAAACATTCAGTACTTC.

There are many counts of this clonotype. The J gene is TRBJ2-5, the V gene TRBV7-2; TRBD2 matches at 8 bases. The V segment lost 2 bases and the J segment 5 bases; nucleotides outside the gene matches: 4. The CDR3 totals 14 residues. CDR1 is SGHTA, CDR2 FQGNSA, per germline. CDR3 loop: CASSLFPSGETQYF. The CDR3 DNA reads TGTGCCAGCAGCTTATTCCCTAGCGGGGAGACCCAGTACTTC.

This clonotype was observed at least ten times. The genes are TRBV20-1 and TRBJ1-5; TRBD1 matches at 7 bases. The CDR3 has 14 residues. V shed 0 bases, J shed 7 bases, and the junction held 6 bases outside the gene matches. CDR1 and CDR2 from the germline V gene are DFQATT and SNEGSKA (reference sequence). The CDR3 loop is CSARDYRGGQPQHF. CDR3 coding DNA: TGCAGTGCTAGAGATTACAGGGGAGGCCAGCCCCAGCATTTT.

This clonotype was seen repeatedly, ten times or more. The V and J genes are TRBV25-1 and TRBJ2-1, with 7 bases aligning to TRBD1. The V gene's germline CDR1 is MGHDK and CDR2 SYGVNS. The CDR3 has 14 residues. Trimming at V came to 4 bases and at J to 5 bases, leaving 5 bases not matched to a gene. The CDR3 reads CASSAGTANNEQFF. The CDR3 DNA sequence: TGTGCCAGCAGTGCCGGGACAGCTAACAATGAGCAGTTCTTC.

There are many counts of this clonotype. This chain uses TRBV18 with TRBJ2-5, with unresolved D. V was trimmed by 0 bases and J by 2 bases, leaving 10 bases between them. Per germline, CDR1 KGHSH and CDR2 LQKENI. The CDR3 runs to 15 residues. The CDR3 loop is CASSPPSQQQETQYF. As DNA, the CDR3 is TGTGCCAGCTCACCACCGTCTCAGCAGCAAGAGACCCAGTACTTC.

This clonotype was counted ten times or more. The chain combines TRBV7-8 with TRBJ2-3; 11 bases match TRBD2. The CDR3 runs to 17 residues. V gave up 5 bases and J gave up 4 bases; unmatched junction bases: 11. Per germline, CDR1 SGHVS and CDR2 FQNEAQ. The CDR3 sequence: CASSPLSLAGAADTQYF. The CDR3 nucleotides read TGTGCCAGCAGCCCGCTCTCACTAGCGGGAGCTGCAGATACGCAGTATTTT.